This T cell receptor beta chain was retrieved from a study of blood T cell repertoires in COVID-19 (dated by TCRdb to the early 2020s). Notes on the research overall: The collaborator samples originated in the United States, Italy and Spain and spanned the acute and convalescent phases of COVID-19. The material from the prospective study consisted of cDNA or gDNA derived from T cells, B-cell-depleted T cells, or PBMCs. Subjects who had been exposed to COVID-19, were actively infected with it, or had recovered from it provided the deeply sampled blood TCRbeta repertoires that made up the dataset. The repertoires were released in a freely available public database intended as a resource for research on the immune response to SARS-CoV-2. Samples were obtained from the ongoing ImmuneRACE study (first 160 participants) and from some 1,300 subjects provided by 6 global collaborators. A de-identified subject ID, COVID-19 status, age in years and sex were almost always included in the sample metadata. Where HLA class I and class II types were available, the types were taken from metadata supplied by the sample provider, not from assay-based typing.

TCRbeta CDR3 regions were amplified from genomic DNA by means of the immunoSEQ Assay, a bias-controlled multiplex PCR. In the paper's pipeline: The number of nucleated cells in each sample was estimated from the amplification of reference gene primers within the assay. To quantify the absolute abundance of each unique TCRbeta CDR3 rearrangement, sequence reads were collapsed and filtered. For each sample, productive Simpson clonality was calculated as the square root of Simpson's diversity index over productive rearrangements. The table was pulled from immuneACCESS by TCRdb, which kept in-frame rearrangements only. Such tables lose some clones; where checked, under half of the loss comes from unresolved V genes, and the rest has no known cause. V and J calls plus clone size are reproduced from that table; the DNA served to infer D and trimming. In all, the sample holds 200,000 to 250,000 clones, and around 82% of those were seen once. The ten most abundant clones make up about 4.8% of the sample.

In regard to this clone: Its antigen remains undetermined. Base quality data are lacking; no much larger clone is found one base away.

Study-wide conclusions, independent of this receptor: The quantity of clinical and demographic metadata differed by source and by participant and was supplied without curation.

Trimming removed 4 bases from V and 4 bases from J, leaving 14 bases between the germline ends. From the germline V gene, CDR1 is SNHLY and CDR2 is FYNNEI. From the cysteine up to the phenylalanine, the CDR3 has a length of 15 residues. Only CDR3 DNA remains: 45 bases, in frame from the first base. The collaborating institutions used their own protocols to collect whole blood in K2EDTA tubes. Collaborator samples were shipped for TCRbeta analysis as frozen whole blood, isolated PBMCs, or DNA extracted from either sample type. The clonotype originates from a woman between 70 and 85 years old with acute or convalescent COVID-19. This chain is built from TRBV2 and TRBJ2-1; the D region possibly corresponds to TRBD1 (7 bases align). The sample comprised peripheral blood. For the CDR3, the sequence is CASSGDRGTYNEQFF. In nucleotides, the sequence is TGTGCCAGCAGTGGGGACAGAGGGACTTACAATGAGCAGTTCTTC.